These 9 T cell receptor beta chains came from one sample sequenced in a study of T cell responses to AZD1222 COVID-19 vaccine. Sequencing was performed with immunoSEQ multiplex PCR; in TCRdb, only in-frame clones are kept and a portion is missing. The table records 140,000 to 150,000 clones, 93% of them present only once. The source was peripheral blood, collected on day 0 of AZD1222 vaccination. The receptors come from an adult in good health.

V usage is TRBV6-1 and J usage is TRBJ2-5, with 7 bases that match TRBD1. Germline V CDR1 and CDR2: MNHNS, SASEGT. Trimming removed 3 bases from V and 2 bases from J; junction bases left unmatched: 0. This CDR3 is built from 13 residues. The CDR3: CASSDRGQETQYF. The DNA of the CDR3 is TGTGCCAGCAGTGACAGGGGGCAAGAGACCCAGTACTTC.

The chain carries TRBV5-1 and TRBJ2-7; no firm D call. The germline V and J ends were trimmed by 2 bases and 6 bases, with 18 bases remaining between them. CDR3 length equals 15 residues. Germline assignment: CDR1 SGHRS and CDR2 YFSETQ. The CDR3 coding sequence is TGCGCCAGCAGCTTAGCATCTAAGGTTCAAGGCGAGCAGTACTTC. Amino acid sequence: CASSLASKVQGEQYF.

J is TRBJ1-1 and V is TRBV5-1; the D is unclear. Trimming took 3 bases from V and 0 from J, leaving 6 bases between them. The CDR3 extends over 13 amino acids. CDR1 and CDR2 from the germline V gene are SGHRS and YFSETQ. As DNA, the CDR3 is TGCGCCAGCAGCTATGACATGAACACTGAAGCTTTCTTT. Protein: CASSYDMNTEAFF.

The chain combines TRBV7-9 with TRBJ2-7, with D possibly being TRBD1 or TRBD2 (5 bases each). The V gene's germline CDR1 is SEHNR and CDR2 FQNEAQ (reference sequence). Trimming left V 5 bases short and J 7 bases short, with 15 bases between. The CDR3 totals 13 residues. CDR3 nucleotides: TGTGCCAGCAGCAACGGGGCCCATGGGGAGCAGTACTTC. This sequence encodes CASSNGAHGEQYF. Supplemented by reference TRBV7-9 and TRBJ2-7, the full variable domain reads DTGVSQNPRHKITKRGQNVTFRCDPISEHNRLYWYRQTLGQGPEFLTYFQNEAQLEKSRLLSDRFSAERPKGSFSTLEIQRTEQGDSAMYLCASSNGAHGEQYFGPGTRLTVT.

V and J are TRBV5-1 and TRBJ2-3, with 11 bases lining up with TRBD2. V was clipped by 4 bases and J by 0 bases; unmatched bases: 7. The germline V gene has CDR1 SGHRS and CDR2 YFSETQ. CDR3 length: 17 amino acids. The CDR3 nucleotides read TGCGCCAGCAGCCGAAGGACTAGCGGGTCTAGCACAGATACGCAGTATTTT. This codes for CASSRRTSGSSTDTQYF.

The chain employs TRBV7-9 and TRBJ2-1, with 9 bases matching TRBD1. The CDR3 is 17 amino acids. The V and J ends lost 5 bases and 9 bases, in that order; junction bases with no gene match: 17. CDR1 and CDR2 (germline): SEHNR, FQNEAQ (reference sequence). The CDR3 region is CASSDGGRTGVWGEQFF. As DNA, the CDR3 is TGTGCCAGCAGCGACGGTGGGAGGACAGGGGTTTGGGGTGAGCAGTTCTTC.

CDR3 nucleotides: TGTGCCACCCTACTCTCGAACACCGGGGAGCTGTTTTTT. The encoded protein is CATLLSNTGELFF. This rearrangement joins TRBV28 to TRBJ2-2; no reliable D call. V lost 10 bases, J lost 0 bases, and 9 bases lay in between. The CDR3 runs 13 residues. CDR1 is MDHEN and CDR2 is SYDVKM in the germline V gene.

The CDR3 protein is CASGLVLAIGTDTQYF. CDR3 DNA: TGTGCTAGTGGTTTGGTGCTAGCGATCGGCACAGATACGCAGTATTTT. This rearrangement joins TRBV12-5 to TRBJ2-3, with D possibly matching TRBD2 (6 bases). This CDR3 comprises 16 residues. V was clipped by 0 bases and J by 1 base, with 11 bases between them. Per the germline V gene, CDR1 is LGHNT and CDR2 is FRNRAP.

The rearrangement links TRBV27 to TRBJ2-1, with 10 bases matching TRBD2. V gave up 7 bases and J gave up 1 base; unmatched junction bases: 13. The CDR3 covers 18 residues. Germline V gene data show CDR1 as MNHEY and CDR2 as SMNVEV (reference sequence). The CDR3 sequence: CASMGGTSAFYSYNEQFF. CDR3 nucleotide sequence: TGTGCCAGCATGGGAGGGACTAGCGCCTTTTATTCCTACAATGAGCAGTTCTTC.